The clone carrying this T cell receptor beta chain appeared many times. Its antigen is currently unknown. TCRdb re-called the 5' RACE reads with MiXCR, one entry per CDR3 protein. This sample carries fewer than 250,000 distinct CDR3 sequences, over 8% of them seen once, and the ten largest clones take 5.1%. This sample was taken from a study of identical twins. Study conclusions and caveats: The study found excess low generation probability among twin-shared out-of-frame alpha sequences. Models predicted too little out-of-frame TCR alpha sharing in monozygotic twins. The authors noted that invariant MAIT and iNKT cells could partly confound zero-insertion analyses.

V dropped 8 bases and J dropped 5 bases, with 7 bases sitting between them. Germline V gives CDR1 SEHNR, CDR2 FQNEAQ (reference sequence). The CDR3 runs 10 residues. Everyone who donated was a healthy Caucasian. The specimen sequenced was memory (CD45RO+) T cells sorted from blood. The rearrangement links TRBV7-9 to TRBJ2-7; D ambiguous. The receptor's source is a woman between 18 and 29 years old in good health. CDR3 in amino acids: CASPWDEQYF. CDR3 DNA: TGTGCCAGCCCCTGGGACGAGCAGTACTTC.